This entry lists 7 T cell receptor beta chains sequenced from one sample in a study of early T cells in non-severe SARS-CoV-2 infection. TCRdb independently ran MiXCR on the 5' RACE reads; one entry per CDR3 protein. The sample yields 35,000 to 55,000 distinct CDR3 sequences, about 23% seen once. The specimen comprised whole blood, sampled at baseline. The receptor source for this set is an adult who was a healthcare worker with PCR-confirmed SARS-CoV-2 infection or an uninfected control (not recorded which).

The rearrangement links TRBV18 to TRBJ1-1; no firm D call. Trimming stripped 6 bases from V and 4 bases from J, with 15 bases between. CDR1 KGHSH and CDR2 LQKENI come from the germline V gene. There are 14 residues in the CDR3. CDR3 residues: CASSPLRGGTEAFF. The DNA for the CDR3 is TGTGCCAGCTCCCCCCTACGGGGAGGCACTGAAGCTTTCTTT.

V usage is TRBV7-2 and J usage is TRBJ1-2; 8 nucleotides match TRBD1. V trimming: 0 bases; J trimming: 4 bases; junction bases outside the gene matches: 4. Germline-derived CDR1 and CDR2 are SGHTA and FQGNSA. The length of the CDR3 is 15 residues. DNA for the CDR3: TGTGCCAGCAGCTTAGCAGGACAGGGACCCTATGGCTACACCTTC. Residues: CASSLAGQGPYGYTF.

V usage is TRBV6-1 and J usage is TRBJ1-2, with D maybe TRBD1 (5 bases). Germline V CDR1 and CDR2: MNHNS, SASEGT. The CDR3 runs to 15 residues. V lost 10 bases and J 4 bases, leaving 22 bases between the germline ends. The CDR3 DNA follows: TGTGCCACCACCGCGGGACCGTCATATGGCTATGGCTACACCTTC. This translates into CATTAGPSYGYGYTF.

This rearrangement joins TRBV29-1 to TRBJ2-2, with TRBD1 matching over 10 bases. The junction had 4 bases not matched to a gene; V was cut back by 7 bases and J by 2 bases. CDR3 length equals 14 residues. In germline, CDR1 is SQVTM, CDR2 ANQGSEA. CDR3 nucleotides: TGCAGCGCCGACAGGGGGCTAAACACCGGGGAGCTGTTTTTT. Translating it yields CSADRGLNTGELFF.

V is TRBV11-2 and J is TRBJ2-7; a possible D gene is TRBD1 (5 bases). The CDR3 consists of 16 residues. Trimming shortened V by 4 bases and J by 0 bases, and 16 bases separated the two germline ends. The germline CDR1 and CDR2 sequences are SGHAT and FQNNGV. CDR3 region: CASSSQPTDSSYEQYF. The CDR3 DNA reads TGTGCCAGCAGCTCACAACCGACAGATAGCTCCTACGAGCAGTACTTC. Variable domain in full (rest from reference TRBV11-2 and TRBJ2-7): EAGVAQSPRYKIIEKRQSVAFWCNPISGHATLYWYQQILGQGPKLLIQFQNNGVVDDSQLPKDRFSAERLKGVDSTLKIQPAKLEDSAVYLCASSSQPTDSSYEQYFGPGTRLTVT.

This clonotype was found many times. The V and J genes are TRBV20-1 and TRBJ1-2; D is unresolved. The V gene lost 0 bases and the J gene lost 1 base, with 12 bases spanning the gap. CDR1 and CDR2 (germline): DFQATT, SNEGSKA (reference sequence). The CDR3 loop spans 15 amino acids. DNA for the CDR3: TGCAGTGCTAGAGATCCGGGAGCTAGTAACTATGGCTACACCTTC. Translated: CSARDPGASNYGYTF.

The sample holds a few counts of this clonotype. This sequence joins TRBV11-2 and TRBJ1-1; D gene unclear. V was shortened by 3 bases and J by 1 base, with 6 bases between the two germline ends. The CDR3 totals 13 residues. Germline V gene sequence: CDR1 SGHAT, CDR2 FQNNGV. As DNA, the CDR3 is TGTGCCAGCAGCTTCAACACGAACACTGAAGCTTTCTTT. Protein: CASSFNTNTEAFF. The complete variable domain, with remaining parts taken from reference TRBV11-2 and TRBJ1-1, reads EAGVAQSPRYKIIEKRQSVAFWCNPISGHATLYWYQQILGQGPKLLIQFQNNGVVDDSQLPKDRFSAERLKGVDSTLKIQPAKLEDSAVYLCASSFNTNTEAFFGQGTRLTVV.